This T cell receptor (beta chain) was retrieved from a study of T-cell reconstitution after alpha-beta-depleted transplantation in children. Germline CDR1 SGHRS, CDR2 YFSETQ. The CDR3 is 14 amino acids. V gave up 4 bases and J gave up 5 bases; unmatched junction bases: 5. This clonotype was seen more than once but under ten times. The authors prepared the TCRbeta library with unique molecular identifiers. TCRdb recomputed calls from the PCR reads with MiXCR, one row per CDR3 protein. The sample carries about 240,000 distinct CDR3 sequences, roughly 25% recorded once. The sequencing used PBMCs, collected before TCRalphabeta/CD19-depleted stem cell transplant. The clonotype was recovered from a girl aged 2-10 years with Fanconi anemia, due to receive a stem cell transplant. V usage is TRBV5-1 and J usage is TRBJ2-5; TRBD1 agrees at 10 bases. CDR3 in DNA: TGCGCCAGCAGCAACCTGGGACAGGGGGAGACCCAGTACTTC. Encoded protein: CASSNLGQGETQYF.